This entry lists 9 T cell receptor beta chains sequenced from one sample in a study of monozygotic twins with inflammatory bowel disease. After re-calling the 5' RACE reads, TCRdb lists one entry per CDR3 protein, DNA absent. Its table lists 300,000 to 350,000 distinct CDR3 sequences. The specimen sequenced was blood. The receptors were gathered from a human donor with ulcerative colitis or Crohn's disease, or a healthy co-twin of an affected twin (not recorded which).

This sequence joins TRBV12-3 or TRBV12-4 and TRBJ2-1; TCRdb gives TRBD2 as the D gene, but with no DNA this cannot be confirmed. The length of the CDR3 is 14 residues. CDR3 residues: CASRLAGGPDEQFF.

V is TRBV28 and J is TRBJ2-7; no DNA is available, so the TRBD1 call from TCRdb remains unchecked. Germline V gene lookup returns CDR1 MDHEN and CDR2 SYDVKM. This CDR3 is built from 16 residues. The CDR3 region is CASNSPGQPAPYEQYF.

This chain uses TRBV30 with TRBJ2-2; TCRdb proposes TRBD1, but this gene call is untestable without DNA. The CDR3 is made up of 15 amino acids. The germline V gene has CDR1 GTSNPN and CDR2 SVGIG (reference sequence). The chain's CDR3 is CAWSPGQLYTGELFF.

This chain connects TRBV6-5 to TRBJ1-5. This CDR3 contains 12 residues. CDR1 is MNHEY and CDR2 is SVGAGI in the germline V gene. The CDR3 spells CASGDLNQPQHF.

The chain is built from TRBV7-8 and TRBJ1-2; TCRdb designates TRBD1, a call that cannot be tested without DNA. Per germline, CDR1 SGHVS and CDR2 FQNEAQ. This CDR3 comprises 12 residues. Here the CDR3 reads CASSLSGVGYTF.

The chain uses TRBV5-1 and TRBJ2-4; with no DNA, the TCRdb D assignment of TRBD1 cannot be verified. The CDR3 extends over 17 amino acids. CDR1 SGHRS and CDR2 YFSETQ come from the germline V gene. Here the CDR3 reads CASNPTGVGLAKNIQYF.

The rearrangement links TRBV28 to TRBJ2-7. The CDR3 extends over 12 amino acids. Per germline, CDR1 MDHEN and CDR2 SYDVKM. CDR3 sequence: CASSGDGYEQYF.

The rearrangement joins TRBV6-4 to TRBJ1-1. CDR3 length equals 15 residues. CDR1 is MRHNA and CDR2 is SNTAGT in the germline V gene. Here the CDR3 reads CASSRSAGLNTEAFF.

The rearrangement joins TRBV28 to TRBJ2-7; no DNA is available, so the TRBD1 call from TCRdb remains unchecked. This CDR3 is 12 amino acids long. The germline V gene has CDR1 MDHEN and CDR2 SYDVKM. CDR3: CASSFRGVEQYF.